Following are 20 T cell receptor beta chains from one sample sequenced in a study of Ad26.COV2.S vaccination and SARS-CoV-2 variants. TCRdb keeps only in-frame clones here, not all; method: immunoSEQ multiplex PCR. The data show some 290,000 clones, with 85% seen just once and 2% to 2.5% held by the top ten. Treatment here: about 20 received Ad26.COV2.S at low or high dose, single or two shots; roughly five received placebo; per-sample allocation not given. Material that was analyzed had been drawn on day 63 after the first vaccine or placebo injection. Material: peripheral blood, obtained in a trial of Ad26.COV2.S vaccine versus placebo. These receptors all stem from a person aged 18 to 59 who received the Ad26.COV2.S COVID-19 vaccine or a placebo.

This clone was seen only once. V usage is TRBV9 and J usage is TRBJ2-3, with 13 bases fitting TRBD2. CDR3 length: 20 amino acids. Trimming at V came to 4 bases and at J to 1 base, leaving 15 bases not matched to a gene. Per germline, CDR1 SGDLS and CDR2 YYNGEE. The CDR3 bases are TGTGCCAGCAGCTCGGGCAGGACTAGCGGGGGATACCGGGGCACAGATACGCAGTATTTT. Translating gives CASSSGRTSGGYRGTDTQYF.

This clone occurred a few times. The chain uses TRBV6-4 and TRBJ2-3; a possible D gene is TRBD1 (6 bases). V lost 4 bases to trimming and J lost 2 bases, with 19 bases between them. Germline CDR1 is MRHNA and CDR2 is SNTAGT. The CDR3 has 17 residues. Here the CDR3 reads CASSAGDTQGHTDTQYF. As DNA, the CDR3 is TGTGCCAGCAGTGCCGGTGATACACAGGGTCACACAGATACGCAGTATTTT.

V is TRBV7-8 and J is TRBJ2-5; 9 bases fit TRBD1. Trimming cost V 5 bases and J 6 bases; bases outside gene matches: 10. The CDR3 sequence is 15 residues long. Germline CDR1 and CDR2: SGHVS and FQNEAQ. The CDR3 here is CASSTPDRGIQTQYF. In nucleotides, the CDR3 is TGTGCCAGCAGCACTCCGGACAGGGGAATACAGACCCAGTACTTC.

This clone appeared a few times. The chain links TRBV4-1 to TRBJ2-4; 7 bases line up with TRBD2. CDR3 length: 16 amino acids. The germline V gene encodes CDR1 MGHRA and CDR2 YSYEKL. V dropped 0 bases and J dropped 0; count of bases not matched to a gene: 2. The CDR3 bases are TGCGCCAGCAGCCAAGAAGAGCGGGGAGCCAAAAACATTCAGTACTTC. Translating gives CASSQEERGAKNIQYF.

V usage is TRBV4-1 and J usage is TRBJ1-4; D is possibly TRBD1 (6 bases). The CDR3 runs to 15 residues. Trimming took 4 bases from V and 5 from J, leaving 14 bases between them. CDR1 is MGHRA, CDR2 YSYEKL, per germline. CDR3 DNA sequence: TGCGCCAGCAGCCGCCTTAGGGGGGGAAATGAAAAACTGTTTTTT. Translation gives CASSRLRGGNEKLFF.

CDR3 nucleotide sequence: TGTGCCAGCAGCCCCCTTACCCCGGGGTTGAGTGGCTACACCTTC. Its protein product is CASSPLTPGLSGYTF. The chain couples TRBV7-9 to TRBJ1-2; D gene ambiguous. CDR1 and CDR2 from the germline V gene are SEHNR and FQNEAQ (reference sequence). The ends were cut back, 5 bases at V and 7 bases at J, with 20 bases in the middle. CDR3 length: 15 residues.

For the CDR3, the DNA is TGTGCCAGTCTGACCGGGACAGCGAACACCGGGGAGCTGTTTTTT. Translation gives CASLTGTANTGELFF. This rearrangement joins TRBV19 to TRBJ2-2; 7 bases line up with TRBD1. The junction had 6 bases not matched to a gene; V was cut back by 8 bases and J by 0 bases. The CDR3 consists of 15 residues. CDR1 and CDR2 from the germline V gene are LNHDA and SQIVND (reference sequence).

The rearrangement joins TRBV25-1 to TRBJ1-1; D is unclear. CDR1 is MGHDK, CDR2 SYGVNS, per germline. Trimming removed 3 bases at V and 0 bases at J, with 11 bases between. The CDR3 sequence is 15 residues long. The CDR3 DNA follows: TGTGCCAGCAGTGAGCGGAGAGGGTTGAACACTGAAGCTTTCTTT. Amino acid sequence: CASSERRGLNTEAFF. Looking up the rest from reference TRBV25-1 and TRBJ1-1 gives the full variable domain: EADIYQTPRYLVIGTGKKITLECSQTMGHDKMYWYQQDPGMELHLIHYSYGVNSTEKGDLSSESTVSRIRTEHFPLTLESARPSHTSQYLCASSERRGLNTEAFFGQGTRLTVV.

The rearrangement links TRBV6-4 to TRBJ1-2; 8 bases match TRBD1. Germline V CDR1 and CDR2: MRHNA, SNTAGT. V lost 6 bases and J lost 4; bases outside the gene matches: 1. The CDR3 consists of 12 residues. Written as DNA, the CDR3 is TGTGCCAGCAGCGGGACAGGCTATGGCTACACCTTC. It encodes CASSGTGYGYTF.

The rearrangement joins TRBV5-1 to TRBJ1-5, with 10 bases fitting TRBD1. Germline V CDR1 and CDR2: SGHRS, YFSETQ. The CDR3 loop spans 15 amino acids. The J segment lost 4 bases and the V segment lost 4 bases, leaving 5 bases of the junction unmatched. The CDR3, as DNA: TGCGCCAGCAGCCCGGGACAGGGGCCTAATCAGCCCCAGCATTTT. Amino acid sequence: CASSPGQGPNQPQHF.

This sequence joins TRBV6-2 or TRBV6-3 and TRBJ2-1; no clear D gene. Between the trimmed V and J ends, which lost 1 base and 8 bases, there was a span of 12 bases. The CDR3 contains 14 residues. Germline CDR1 and CDR2: MNHEY and SVGEGT. CDR3 DNA sequence: TGTGCCAGCAGTTACTTGGCAGCTTGGCATGAGCAGTTCTTC. This encodes CASSYLAAWHEQFF.

The chain carries TRBV11-2 and TRBJ1-1; unclear D gene. Deletions cut 4 bases from V and 0 bases from J, with 6 bases between. The CDR3 contains 13 residues. Germline lookup yields CDR1 SGHAT and CDR2 FQNNGV. The CDR3 DNA reads as TGTGCCAGCAGCTCGACAATGAACACTGAAGCTTTCTTT. It specifies CASSSTMNTEAFF.

V is TRBV18 and J is TRBJ1-1, with D perhaps matching TRBD1 (6 bases). The germline V gene encodes CDR1 KGHSH and CDR2 LQKENI. V was pared by 4 bases and J by 6 bases, with 15 bases between. The CDR3 loop spans 14 amino acids. In DNA form, the CDR3 reads TGTGCCAGCTCACAAACCGGAACAGGGTCTGAAGCTTTCTTT. This translates into CASSQTGTGSEAFF.

A single count supports this clone. Other nucleotide sequences from this sample produce the same CDR3. V usage is TRBV3-1 (or the pseudogene TRBV3-2) and J usage is TRBJ2-7; no clear D gene. Deletions cut 2 bases from V and 3 bases from J, with 2 bases between. Germline assignment: CDR1 LGHDT and CDR2 YNNKEL (reference sequence). CDR3 length: 11 residues. The CDR3 DNA is TGTGCCAGCAGCCAAAGCTACGAGCAGTACTTC. Protein: CASSQSYEQYF.

This clone was counted a single time. V and J are TRBV12-3 or TRBV12-4 and TRBJ2-2; D unclear. The CDR3 runs to 13 residues. V lost 6 bases to trimming and J lost 1 base, with 6 bases between them. The CDR3 loop reads CASRTLNTGELFF. The CDR3 bases are TGTGCCAGCAGGACACTGAACACCGGGGAGCTGTTTTTT.

The rearrangement links TRBV30 to TRBJ1-6; TRBD1 is a possible D gene (5 bases). The CDR3 sequence is 15 residues long. Germline CDR1 is GTSNPN and CDR2 is SVGIG (reference sequence). V dropped 2 bases and J dropped 4 bases, with 12 bases sitting between them. CDR3 coding DNA: TGTGCCTGGAGTACCGGGACGGATTATAATTCACCCCTCCACTTT. Its protein is CAWSTGTDYNSPLHF.

The chain joins TRBV7-6 to TRBJ2-3, with D hard to call. CDR3 length equals 14 residues. Germline V gene lookup returns CDR1 SGHVS and CDR2 FNYEAQ. Trimming left V 2 bases short and J 3 bases short, with 9 bases between. The CDR3 coding sequence is TGTGCCAGCAGCTTACCCACGGGTACAGATACGCAGTATTTT. This gives the protein CASSLPTGTDTQYF.

The chain is built from TRBV6-5 and TRBJ2-3; D is uncertain. The ends were cut back, 3 bases at V and 2 bases at J, with 15 bases in the middle. CDR1 MNHEY and CDR2 SVGAGI come from the germline V gene. The CDR3 runs 16 residues. The CDR3 DNA is TGTGCCAGCAGTTATTCATCCCGGAGCTACACAGATACGCAGTATTTT. Translation: CASSYSSRSYTDTQYF.

The chain recombines TRBV5-1 with TRBJ2-2; perhaps TRBD1 as D (6 bases). The V end was cut by 4 bases, the J end by 1 base, with 11 bases between. CDR1 and CDR2 (germline): SGHRS, YFSETQ. CDR3 length: 15 amino acids. CDR3 protein: CASSPDSQNTGELFF. The CDR3, as DNA: TGCGCCAGCAGCCCGGACAGCCAGAACACCGGGGAGCTGTTTTTT.

The genes are TRBV12-3 or TRBV12-4 and TRBJ1-4, with a weak D call TRBD1 (5 bases). The CDR3 contains 12 residues. Trimming took 6 bases from V and 8 from J, leaving 10 bases between them. The CDR3 DNA reads TGTGCCAGCAGGGCCTGGGGGGAAAAACTGTTTTTT. It specifies CASRAWGEKLFF.